These 5 T cell receptor beta chains originate from one sample sequenced in a study of blood T cell repertoires in COVID-19. Profiled with immunoSEQ multiplex PCR; TCRdb holds only in-frame clones, not every one. The sample yields about 440,000 clones, 70% to 90% seen once. Sequences were obtained from PBMCs or T cells enriched from blood (not recorded which). All receptors come from a woman under 30 with acute COVID-19.

This CDR3 is CASSQDGGGGSYNEQFF. The CDR3, as DNA: TGTGCCAGCAGCCAAGATGGTGGCGGGGGTTCCTACAATGAGCAGTTCTTC. The chain links TRBV3-1 (or the pseudogene TRBV3-2) to TRBJ2-1, with 7 bases identical to TRBD2. V shed 0 bases, J shed 1 base, and the junction held 6 bases outside the gene matches. The V gene's germline CDR1 is LGHDT and CDR2 YNNKEL (reference sequence). The CDR3 extends over 17 amino acids.

The chain is built from TRBV19 and TRBJ1-1; a weak D match, TRBD1 (5 bases). The length of the CDR3 is 16 residues. CDR1 LNHDA and CDR2 SQIVND come from the germline V gene (reference sequence). V gave up 4 bases and J gave up 2 bases, with 17 bases separating them. The CDR3: CASSNQGWYGNTEAFF. The CDR3 nucleotides read TGTGCCAGTAGTAACCAGGGCTGGTACGGAAACACTGAAGCTTTCTTT.

The V gene is TRBV25-1, the J gene TRBJ1-2; a weak D match, TRBD1 (6 bases). The CDR3 spans 16 residues. V was pared by 6 bases and J by 4 bases, with 21 bases between. Per germline, CDR1 MGHDK and CDR2 SYGVNS. The CDR3 nucleotides read TGTGCCAGCAGCCGGAGCGGGGGGGCAATGGGCTATGGCTACACCTTC. This codes for CASSRSGGAMGYGYTF.

This clone is a singleton in its sample. The rearrangement joins TRBV19 to TRBJ1-5; 7 bases agree with TRBD1. V shed 4 bases, J shed 2 bases, and the junction held 8 bases outside the gene matches. CDR1 is LNHDA, CDR2 SQIVND, per germline (reference sequence). This CDR3 spans 16 amino acids. The CDR3 protein is CASSKPTGTGNQPQHF. The DNA for the CDR3 is TGTGCCAGTAGTAAACCGACAGGGACAGGCAATCAGCCCCAGCATTTT. Full variable domain (missing parts from reference TRBV19 and TRBJ1-5): DGGITQSPKYLFRKEGQNVTLSCEQNLNHDAMYWYRQDPGQGLRLIYYSQIVNDFQKGDIAEGYSVSREKKESFPLTVTSAQKNPTAFYLCASSKPTGTGNQPQHFGDGTRLSIL.

V gene TRBV19 combines with J gene TRBJ2-7; weak D call: TRBD1 (5 bases). The CDR3 is 15 residues long. Trimming stripped 3 bases from V and 4 bases from J, with 16 bases between. CDR1 and CDR2 from the germline V gene are LNHDA and SQIVND (reference sequence). The DNA for the CDR3 is TGTGCCAGTAGTATCCTGACGCAGGGCACTTACGAGCAGTACTTC. Translating gives CASSILTQGTYEQYF.